This is a list of T cell receptor beta chains from one sample in a study of OX40 agonist ivuxolimab in advanced cancers. TCRdb's table, derived via immunoSEQ multiplex PCR, lists solely in-frame clones and lacks some. This repertoire shows several thousand clones, around three quarters found once; its top ten account for 60%. Sequencing used CD4+ or CD8+ T cells sorted from blood, obtained in a trial of the OX40 agonist ivuxolimab. These receptors were collected from an adult with an advanced solid tumor such as melanoma, head and neck, liver or kidney cancer. Each CDR3 is given with its conserved first and last residue. Fields, in order: J gene, D gene, V gene, CDR3 protein. The D gene is left open where the match is weak.

>TRBJ1-3|TRBD1|TRBV7-6
CASSEDRASGNTIYF
>TRBJ2-7|.|TRBV30
CAWSVRGDISYEQYF
>TRBJ2-5|.|TRBV7-2
CASSLYRGLNQETQYF
>TRBJ2-7|.|TRBV4-1
CASSQDREQYF
>TRBJ2-1|.|TRBV10-3
CAISESIGDNEQFF
>TRBJ2-1|.|TRBV9
CASSVEGETYNEQFF
>TRBJ1-6|.|TRBV9
CASSPSSSYNSPLHF
>TRBJ2-5|TRBD2|TRBV7-9
CASSLARGIQETQYF
>TRBJ2-7|.|TRBV5-1
CASSWGDRLPTYEQYF
>TRBJ2-7|.|TRBV4-2
CASSQELGNRVHEQYF
>TRBJ2-1|.|TRBV7-3
CASSLTARGSNEQFF
>TRBJ2-6|.|TRBV5-1
CARELRDNPLSGANVLTF
>TRBJ1-1|TRBD1|TRBV13
CASSFGQANEAFF
>TRBJ2-5|TRBD2|TRBV7-3
CASGTGTSSFPQETQYF
>TRBJ2-7|TRBD2|TRBV27
CASSSPAGASYEQYF
>TRBJ2-7|TRBD2|TRBV7-2
CASSFSGGTYEQYF